Each of the 23 T cell receptor beta chains below was sequenced from the same sample in a study of glioma-infiltrating T cells. TCR alpha and beta CDR3 regions were amplified from RNA using iRepertoire nested multiplex PCR. TCRdb fed the multiplex PCR reads into MiXCR, producing one record per CDR3 protein. The table lists 100,000 to 150,000 distinct CDR3 sequences, roughly 25% of them singletons. The sequencing sample was made of glioma tissue, nonneoplastic brain tissue, or PBMCs (not recorded which). These receptors all come from a human donor with low-grade glioma or glioblastoma, undergoing nonglioma brain surgery, or in good health (not recorded which).

This clonotype was counted only a few times. The junction does not match germline at one end; this may be a read error. The J gene is TRBJ2-1, the V gene TRBV11-1, with 8 bases fitting TRBD1. CDR1 is SGHAT, CDR2 FQDESV, per germline (reference sequence). There are 11 residues in the CDR3. This CDR3 is CASSFGDRSIF. The CDR3 nucleotides are TGTGCCAGCAGCTTCGGGGACAGGAGTATCTTC. Using reference TRBV11-1 and TRBJ2-1 for the parts outside the CDR3, the full variable domain is EAEVAQSPRYKITEKSQAVAFWCDPISGHATLYWYRQILGQGPELLVQFQDESVVDDSQLPKDRFSAERLKGVDSTLKIQPAELGDSAMYLCASSFGDRSIFGPGTRLTVL.

This clonotype was detected ten times or more. This chain links TRBV6-6 with TRBJ1-1; D is unclear. Germline V CDR1 and CDR2: MNHNY, SVGAGI (reference sequence). Trimming cost V 0 bases and J 6 bases, with 8 bases left between them. CDR3 length: 13 residues. CDR3 loop: CASSYSSSAEAFF. The CDR3 DNA reads as TGTGCCAGCAGTTACTCGTCCTCTGCTGAAGCTTTCTTT.

This clonotype was seen many times. This chain uses TRBV7-2 with TRBJ2-3; D gene unclear. CDR1 is SGHTA and CDR2 is FQGNSA in the germline V gene. V lost 2 bases and J 1 base, leaving 10 bases between the germline ends. The CDR3 contains 15 residues. The CDR3 here is CASSLYDPGTDTQYF. DNA of the CDR3: TGTGCCAGCAGCTTATATGACCCCGGCACAGATACGCAGTATTTT. The full variable domain, with the rest looked up from reference TRBV7-2 and TRBJ2-3, is GAGVSQSPSNKVTEKGKDVELRCDPISGHTALYWYRQSLGQGLEFLIYFQGNSAPDKSGLPSDRFSAERTGGSVSTLTIQRTQQEDSAVYLCASSLYDPGTDTQYFGPGTRLTVL.

This clonotype was seen ten or more times. V is TRBV4-3 and J is TRBJ2-3; TRBD2 agrees at 11 bases. This CDR3 has 19 amino acids. In germline, CDR1 is LGHNA, CDR2 YSLEER. V was pared by 0 bases and J by 6 bases, with 14 bases of the junction left unmatched. The CDR3: CASSQDVSGRAGRMDTQYF. The CDR3 DNA follows: TGCGCCAGCAGCCAAGATGTTAGCGGGAGGGCCGGTAGGATGGATACGCAGTATTTT.

This chain joins TRBV4-3 and TRBJ2-3; D remains ambiguous. The germline V gene has CDR1 LGHNA and CDR2 YSLEER. V was clipped by 4 bases and J by 12 bases, with 20 bases between them. The CDR3 loop spans 14 amino acids. The CDR3 region is CASSPTGCTSTQYF. CDR3 DNA sequence: TGCGCCAGCAGCCCTACCGGCTGCACATCTACTCAGTATTTT.

This clonotype has at least ten counts. The genes are TRBV2 and TRBJ1-2, with D possibly matching TRBD1 (5 bases). V lost 5 bases to trimming and J lost 5 bases, with 18 bases between them. The CDR3 length is 15 residues. Looked up from germline, CDR1 is SNHLY and CDR2 is FYNNEI. The CDR3 protein is CASSIRDGRGYGYTF. The CDR3 bases are TGTGCCAGCAGTATCCGGGACGGGAGGGGTTATGGCTACACCTTC.

This clonotype was counted ten times or more. The genes are TRBV20-1 and TRBJ1-6, with 9 bases fitting TRBD1. The germline gives CDR1 DFQATT, CDR2 SNEGSKA (reference sequence). Unmatched junction bases numbered 12, after V lost 5 bases and J lost 7 bases. The CDR3 length is 16 residues. CDR3 bases: TGCAGTGCTGGGGAGGGACAGGGCGGGTGGAATTCACCCCTCCACTTT. Translated: CSAGEGQGGWNSPLHF.

The sample holds many counts of this clonotype. This chain connects TRBV10-3 to TRBJ1-1; D call uncertain. The CDR3 spans 14 residues. V lost 4 bases, J lost 3 bases, and 12 bases lay in between. Per germline, CDR1 ENHRY and CDR2 SYGVKD. In DNA, the CDR3 is TGTGCCATCAGTGGCGACATAGCTGACACTGAAGCTTTCTTT. It translates to CAISGDIADTEAFF.

This clonotype was seen repeatedly, ten times or more. The V and J genes are TRBV4-1 and TRBJ1-5; possible D gene TRBD1, 5 bases. Trimming stripped 1 base from V and 1 base from J, with 11 bases between. CDR1 and CDR2 (germline): MGHRA, YSYEKL. The CDR3 length is 16 residues. The CDR3 region is CASSQARDSSNQPQHF. CDR3 sequence (DNA): TGCGCCAGCAGCCAAGCGCGAGACAGCAGCAATCAGCCCCAGCATTTT.

V is TRBV4-1 and J is TRBJ2-2; D unresolved. V lost 8 bases to trimming and J lost 5 bases, with 12 bases between them. Germline V gives CDR1 MGHRA, CDR2 YSYEKL. This CDR3 region has 13 residues. Written as DNA, the CDR3 is TGCGCCAGCTTAAAACGTGAGACCGGGGAGCTGTTTTTT. Amino acid sequence: CASLKRETGELFF.

This clonotype came up many times. The chain combines TRBV6-1 with TRBJ1-2; tentatively, D is TRBD1 (6 bases). CDR3 length: 11 amino acids. CDR1 and CDR2 from the germline V gene are MNHNS and SASEGT. Trimming took off 11 bases at V and 4 bases at J, with 11 bases between the two ends. The CDR3 region is CAAGQTYGYTF. The CDR3 DNA follows: TGTGCCGCTGGACAGACCTATGGCTACACCTTC.

This clonotype was seen a handful of times. The chain joins TRBV3-1 to TRBJ2-1; D is unclear. CDR3 length equals 14 residues. Germline V gene sequence: CDR1 LGHDT, CDR2 YNNKEL (reference sequence). The germline V and J ends were trimmed by 0 bases and 6 bases, with 9 bases remaining between them. CDR3 in DNA: TGTGCCAGCAGCCAAGAAGGTGGTGGCAATGAGCAGTTCTTC. Amino acid sequence: CASSQEGGGNEQFF.

This clonotype has a handful of counts. The chain joins TRBV5-1 to TRBJ2-1; D might be TRBD2 (6 bases). V was trimmed by 0 bases and J by 3 bases, leaving 10 bases between them. There are 15 residues in the CDR3. CDR1 is SGHRS and CDR2 is YFSETQ in the germline V gene. The CDR3 nucleotides are TGCGCCAGCAGCTTGGGGACTACTCGCTACAATGAGCAGTTCTTC. Translating gives CASSLGTTRYNEQFF. Full variable domain (rest looked up from reference TRBV5-1 and TRBJ2-1): KAGVTQTPRYLIKTRGQQVTLSCSPISGHRSVSWYQQTPGQGLQFLFEYFSETQRNKGNFPGRFSGRQFSNSRSEMNVSTLELGDSALYLCASSLGTTRYNEQFFGPGTRLTVL.

This clonotype was seen at least ten times. This chain uses TRBV15 with TRBJ2-3, with no clear D. Trimming pared 0 bases from V and 4 bases from J, leaving 5 bases between. Germline CDR1 and CDR2: LNHNV and YYDKDF (reference sequence). The CDR3 runs to 13 residues. CDR3 DNA: TGTGCCACCAGCAGAGATCTACCAGATACGCAGTATTTT. Protein: CATSRDLPDTQYF.

This clonotype has a count of ten or more. The V and J genes are TRBV6-1 and TRBJ2-7, with 11 bases that match TRBD2. Germline assignment: CDR1 MNHNS and CDR2 SASEGT. The CDR3 runs to 16 residues. V was clipped by 6 bases and J by 1 base; unmatched bases: 8. CDR3 nucleotide sequence: TGTGCCAGCAGGCGCGGGACTAGCGGTGGGTCCTACGAGCAGTACTTC. Translating it yields CASRRGTSGGSYEQYF.

This clonotype was seen repeatedly, ten times or more. The gene calls are TRBV20-1 and TRBJ2-1; 12 bases line up with TRBD2. The length of the CDR3 is 16 residues. With V trimmed by 3 bases and J by 9 bases, 12 bases remained unmatched. CDR1 is DFQATT, CDR2 SNEGSKA, per germline (reference sequence). This CDR3 reads CSARGNGLAGIGEQFF. The CDR3 DNA sequence: TGCAGTGCTAGGGGGAATGGACTAGCGGGAATAGGTGAGCAGTTCTTC.

This clonotype was picked up many times. This chain connects TRBV18 to TRBJ2-1; D is perhaps TRBD2 (6 bases). The V end was cut by 4 bases, the J end by 7 bases, with 11 bases between. Germline-derived CDR1 and CDR2 are KGHSH and LQKENI. CDR3 length: 13 amino acids. The chain's CDR3 is CASSLGLSNEQFF. The CDR3 DNA is TGTGCCAGCTCACTGGGACTTTCGAATGAGCAGTTCTTC.

V gene TRBV30 combines with J gene TRBJ1-3; D might be TRBD1 (6 bases). The CDR3 length is 13 residues. Trimming removed 4 bases from V and 3 bases from J, with 10 bases in between. The germline gives CDR1 GTSNPN, CDR2 SVGIG (reference sequence). Here the CDR3 reads CAWIRGSGNTIYF. The CDR3 nucleotides read TGTGCCTGGATCAGGGGTAGTGGAAACACCATATATTTT. Drawing the rest from reference TRBV30 and TRBJ1-3, the complete variable domain is SQTIHQWPATLVQPVGSPLSLECTVEGTSNPNLYWYRQAAGRGLQLLFYSVGIGQISSEVPQNLSASRPQDRQFILSSKKLLLSDSGFYLCAWIRGSGNTIYFGEGSWLTVV.

This clonotype was observed many times. This chain connects TRBV20-1 to TRBJ2-7, with TRBD2 matching 9 bases. J was trimmed by 2 bases and V by 2 bases; bases with no gene match: 4. This CDR3 contains 14 residues. Germline-derived CDR1 and CDR2 are DFQATT and SNEGSKA (reference sequence). CDR3 amino acids: CSARHSGGTYEQYF. Written as DNA, the CDR3 is TGCAGTGCTAGACACAGCGGGGGGACCTACGAGCAGTACTTC.

In this sample, this clonotype turned up a few times. The V and J genes are TRBV14 and TRBJ2-1; D is ambiguous. Germline CDR1 SGHDN, CDR2 FVKESK. The CDR3 is 14 residues long. Trimming pared 6 bases from V and 0 bases from J, leaving 9 bases between. The chain's CDR3 is CASRGRSSYNEQFF. The CDR3 DNA follows: TGTGCCAGCAGGGGCAGGAGCTCCTACAATGAGCAGTTCTTC.

This clonotype was detected many times. The V gene is TRBV20-1, the J gene TRBJ2-3, with 7 positions matching TRBD2. CDR1 DFQATT and CDR2 SNEGSKA come from the germline V gene (reference sequence). The CDR3 runs to 14 residues. The J segment lost 0 bases and the V segment lost 4 bases, leaving 4 bases of the junction unmatched. The CDR3 is CSANLAASTDTQYF. In nucleotides, the CDR3 is TGCAGTGCTAATCTAGCGGCTAGCACAGATACGCAGTATTTT.

This clonotype was observed at least ten times. The gene calls are TRBV20-1 and TRBJ2-7; TRBD2 agrees at 8 bases. The CDR3 has 14 amino acids. The germline CDR1 and CDR2 sequences are DFQATT and SNEGSKA (reference sequence). J gave up 2 bases and V 4 bases, and 7 bases lay outside the gene matches. This CDR3 is CSAIPGLETYEQYF. DNA of the CDR3: TGCAGTGCTATTCCGGGACTAGAAACCTACGAGCAGTACTTC.

This clonotype was counted a few times. The rearrangement links TRBV5-1 to TRBJ2-3, with D tentatively TRBD2 (5 bases). Trimming took 2 bases from V and 0 from J, leaving 7 bases between them. This CDR3 comprises 14 residues. CDR1 is SGHRS, CDR2 YFSETQ, per germline. The CDR3 coding sequence is TGCGCCAGCAGCTTCGGGGAAAGCACAGATACGCAGTATTTT. Encoded protein: CASSFGESTDTQYF.